The 22 T cell receptor beta chains in this list originate from one sample, sequenced in a study of blood T cell repertoires in COVID-19. Here immunoSEQ multiplex PCR was the method, and the copy in TCRdb shows in-frame clones only, minus some. In the table there are 85,000 to 120,000 clones, roughly four fifths of which are singletons. The specimen was peripheral blood. The origin of the receptors is a woman aged 60 to 75 with acute or convalescent COVID-19.

This rearrangement joins TRBV6-5 to TRBJ1-2, with D maybe TRBD1 (5 bases). CDR1 and CDR2 from the germline V gene are MNHEY and SVGAGI. V was clipped by 0 bases and J by 5 bases, with 13 bases between them. This CDR3 is 15 amino acids long. CDR3 residues: CASSYSLGGAYGYTF. CDR3 sequence (DNA): TGTGCCAGCAGTTACTCTCTGGGAGGGGCGTATGGCTACACCTTC.

The chain employs TRBV3-1 (or the pseudogene TRBV3-2) and TRBJ1-3, with D unresolved. In germline, CDR1 is LGHDT, CDR2 YNNKEL (reference sequence). The CDR3 length is 16 residues. V lost 3 bases and J 5 bases, leaving 17 bases between the germline ends. In DNA, the CDR3 is TGTGCCAGCAGCCACCCCGCCCTTGGCAGTAGAAACACCATATATTTT. This sequence encodes CASSHPALGSRNTIYF.

The rearrangement joins TRBV18 to TRBJ1-2; 8 bases map to TRBD1. The CDR3 is 16 amino acids. The germline CDR1 and CDR2 sequences are KGHSH and LQKENI. V trimming: 5 bases; J trimming: 3 bases; junction bases outside the gene matches: 11. This CDR3 is CASSSLLLTGDYGYTF. The CDR3 DNA reads TGTGCCAGCTCATCCCTCCTCTTGACAGGGGACTATGGCTACACCTTC.

The chain employs TRBV30 and TRBJ2-1, with TRBD2 matching over 7 bases. The CDR3 totals 14 residues. The junction had 6 bases not matched to a gene; V was cut back by 0 bases and J by 7 bases. The germline V gene encodes CDR1 GTSNPN and CDR2 SVGIG (reference sequence). CDR3 nucleotides: TGTGCCTGGAGTGTTGGCGGGAGAACTAATGAGCAGTTCTTC. The encoded protein is CAWSVGGRTNEQFF.

This chain joins TRBV13 and TRBJ1-2; 11 bases map to TRBD1. The trim removed 5 bases at V and 3 bases at J, leaving 2 bases unmatched. This CDR3 contains 14 residues. Germline loops: CDR1 PRHDT, CDR2 FYEKMQ (reference sequence). For the CDR3, the DNA is TGTGCCAGCAGCCTGGGACAGGGGGACTATGGCTACACCTTC. Residues: CASSLGQGDYGYTF. Using reference TRBV13 and TRBJ1-2 for the parts outside the CDR3, the full variable domain is AAGVIQSPRHLIKEKRETATLKCYPIPRHDTVYWYQQGPGQDPQFLISFYEKMQSDKGSIPDRFSAQQFSDYHSELNMSSLELGDSALYFCASSLGQGDYGYTFGSGTRLTVV.

This rearrangement joins TRBV5-1 to TRBJ1-2; D perhaps matches TRBD1 (5 bases). CDR1 is SGHRS and CDR2 is YFSETQ in the germline V gene. The V gene lost 4 bases and the J gene lost 4 bases, with 14 bases spanning the gap. The CDR3 consists of 14 residues. CDR3 coding DNA: TGCGCCAGCAGCGTGGGGGTGGGAGTCTATGGCTACACCTTC. Translated, it gives CASSVGVGVYGYTF.

The genes are TRBV9 and TRBJ1-2, with a possible D match to TRBD1 (5 bases). Germline CDR1 SGDLS, CDR2 YYNGEE. The CDR3 is made up of 16 amino acids. Trimming pared 5 bases from V and 1 base from J, leaving 18 bases between. In nucleotides, the CDR3 is TGTGCCAGCAGTGCTAGTGGGGCAGCTCGTAACTATGGCTACACCTTC. Its protein is CASSASGAARNYGYTF.

This clone was seen only a few times. J is TRBJ1-3 and V is TRBV18; weak D call: TRBD1 (5 bases). V lost 3 bases to trimming and J lost 4 bases, with 22 bases between them. The CDR3 has 18 amino acids. Germline loops: CDR1 KGHSH, CDR2 LQKENI. The DNA of the CDR3 is TGTGCCAGCTCACCGGGGCAGGGTTCCGATTCAGTCGGAAACACCATATATTTT. It encodes CASSPGQGSDSVGNTIYF.

The J gene is TRBJ1-1, the V gene TRBV5-4; D ambiguous. Germline V gene sequence: CDR1 SGHNT, CDR2 YYREEE (reference sequence). V was trimmed by 0 bases and J by 6 bases, leaving 15 bases between them. This CDR3 region has 15 residues. Here the CDR3 DNA reads TGTGCCAGCAGCTTGGGTCAACTTGGAGACTCTGAAGCTTTCTTT. Protein product: CASSLGQLGDSEAFF.

This sequence joins TRBV7-9 and TRBJ1-6; weak D call: TRBD1 (5 bases). CDR1 is SEHNR and CDR2 is FQNEAQ in the germline V gene (reference sequence). V was shortened by 7 bases and J by 0 bases, with 13 bases between the two germline ends. The CDR3 consists of 16 residues. The CDR3 coding sequence is TGTGCCAGCAATGGAGGGGAGAGCTCCTATAATTCACCCCTCCACTTT. Residues: CASNGGESSYNSPLHF.

On this clone: One junction end does not reproduce the germline sequence, and a read error may be involved. CDR3 residues: CASRMGGDLIHQETQYF. The CDR3 bases are TGTGCCAGCAGGATGGGAGGGGACCTAATTCACCAAGAAACCCAGTACTTC. This sequence joins TRBV5-4 and TRBJ2-5, with 7 bases fitting TRBD2. The CDR3 extends over 17 amino acids. CDR1 and CDR2 (germline): SGHNT, YYREEE (reference sequence).

The V and J genes are TRBV7-9 and TRBJ2-1; 10 bases line up with TRBD1. The ends lost 1 base at V and 7 bases at J; junction bases unmatched: 10. Germline V gene data show CDR1 as SEHNR and CDR2 as FQNEAQ (reference sequence). This CDR3 contains 17 residues. CDR3 sequence reads: CASSLGDRGFWENEQFF. CDR3 bases: TGTGCCAGCAGCTTAGGGGACAGGGGTTTTTGGGAGAATGAGCAGTTCTTC. Full variable domain (missing parts from reference TRBV7-9 and TRBJ2-1): DTGVSQNPRHKITKRGQNVTFRCDPISEHNRLYWYRQTLGQGPEFLTYFQNEAQLEKSRLLSDRFSAERPKGSFSTLEIQRTEQGDSAMYLCASSLGDRGFWENEQFFGPGTRLTVL.

The gene calls are TRBV6-5 and TRBJ2-3; D call uncertain. Per the germline V gene, CDR1 is MNHEY and CDR2 is SVGAGI. The V and J ends lost 3 bases and 6 bases respectively, with 7 bases between them. The CDR3 is 12 amino acids. CDR3 in amino acids: CASSYSGDTQYF. The CDR3 DNA follows: TGTGCCAGCAGTTATTCAGGCGATACGCAGTATTTT.

The CDR3 loop reads CASSPGGVGEKLFF. CDR3 DNA: TGTGCCAGCAGCCCAGGGGGCGTAGGTGAAAAACTGTTTTTT. V usage is TRBV3-1 (or the pseudogene TRBV3-2) and J usage is TRBJ1-4, with 8 bases aligning to TRBD1. The V gene's germline CDR1 is LGHDT and CDR2 YNNKEL (reference sequence). The CDR3 is 14 residues long. After removal of 4 bases from V and 7 bases from J, the junction contained 5 bases not matched to a gene.

This clone appeared a single time. This chain links TRBV7-3 with TRBJ2-1; tentatively, D is TRBD1 (5 bases). The CDR3 length is 15 residues. V lost 6 bases and J lost 9, with 21 bases in between. Germline-derived CDR1 and CDR2 are SGHTA and FQGTGA. CDR3: CASSRGAREFSEQFF. The CDR3 nucleotides read TGTGCCAGCAGTCGTGGGGCCAGGGAATTTAGTGAGCAGTTCTTC.

The rearrangement links TRBV2 to TRBJ2-1; 9 positions agree with TRBD2. The V and J ends lost 2 bases and 7 bases, in that order; junction bases with no gene match: 12. Per germline, CDR1 SNHLY and CDR2 FYNNEI. The CDR3 is made up of 17 amino acids. The CDR3 DNA reads as TGTGCCAGCAGTGAAAGCCACAGACTAGCGGTAAAGAATGAGCAGTTCTTC. As protein: CASSESHRLAVKNEQFF.

The V gene is TRBV6-1, the J gene TRBJ2-3, with D unclear. Per the germline V gene, CDR1 is MNHNS and CDR2 is SASEGT. The CDR3 runs 14 residues. V gave up 3 bases and J gave up 7 bases, with 14 bases separating them. The CDR3 loop is CASSEGPWAYTQYF. CDR3 nucleotide sequence: TGTGCCAGCAGTGAGGGTCCATGGGCTTATACGCAGTATTTT.

The rearrangement joins TRBV5-5 to TRBJ2-5; weak D call: TRBD1 (5 bases). The CDR3 is 15 residues long. Trimming cost V 4 bases and J 4 bases, with 17 bases left between them. Per germline, CDR1 SGHKS and CDR2 YYEKEE (reference sequence). The CDR3 reads CASSPQGTPAETQYF. In DNA, the CDR3 is TGTGCCAGCAGCCCCCAGGGAACCCCCGCAGAGACCCAGTACTTC. The full variable domain, its missing parts supplied by reference TRBV5-5 and TRBJ2-5, is DAGVTQSPTHLIKTRGQQVTLRCSPISGHKSVSWYQQVLGQGPQFIFQYYEKEERGRGNFPDRFSARQFPNYSSELNVNALLLGDSALYLCASSPQGTPAETQYFGPGTRLLVL.

V is TRBV7-9 and J is TRBJ1-1; D perhaps matches TRBD1 (5 bases). Looked up from germline, CDR1 is SEHNR and CDR2 is FQNEAQ (reference sequence). This CDR3 has 15 amino acids. V dropped 2 bases and J dropped 1 base, with 11 bases sitting between them. Written as DNA, the CDR3 is TGTGCCAGCAGCTTACCGGGGCGGGGGAACACTGAAGCTTTCTTT. Its translation is CASSLPGRGNTEAFF.

This clone was counted a few times. This chain uses TRBV10-3 with TRBJ2-3; 12 positions agree with TRBD2. CDR1 and CDR2 (germline): ENHRY, SYGVKD. The CDR3 covers 13 residues. V trimming: 10 bases; J trimming: 6 bases; junction bases outside the gene matches: 5. The CDR3 reads CASLAGGDDTQYF. Here the CDR3 DNA reads TGTGCCAGCCTAGCGGGAGGGGATGATACGCAGTATTTT.

The chain joins TRBV7-6 to TRBJ2-5, with TRBD2 matching 10 bases. The germline gives CDR1 SGHVS, CDR2 FNYEAQ. With 7 bases clipped from V and 4 bases from J, the junction kept 9 bases outside the gene matches. The CDR3 loop spans 15 amino acids. The CDR3 coding sequence is TGTGCCAGCAAGACCGGGACTAGCGTCTCAGAGACCCAGTACTTC. Translated, it gives CASKTGTSVSETQYF.

The V and J genes are TRBV27 and TRBJ1-5; D is unresolved. V gave up 2 bases and J gave up 7 bases, with 12 bases separating them. From germline, CDR1 is MNHEY and CDR2 SMNVEV (reference sequence). The CDR3 runs 14 residues. The CDR3 DNA reads as TGTGCCAGCAGTTTAAACCGAGGCGGCCAGCCCCAGCATTTT. It is translated as CASSLNRGGQPQHF.